A selection of T cell receptor beta chains follows, all from one sample in a study of T cell responses to AZD1222 COVID-19 vaccine. The assay was immunoSEQ multiplex PCR, and TCRdb's table has in-frame clones only and misses some. Here the sample spans about 140,000 clones, 80% to 90% being singletons. The sample here was peripheral blood, taken on day 0 of AZD1222 vaccination. These receptor sequences come from an adult in good health. The CDR3 runs from the conserved cysteine through the conserved F or W. A D gene is named only where the DNA matches it firmly. Clone size is shown for a subset of rows, as once, few, many or a class of expanded clone.

TRBJ1-2 - TRBD1 TRBV27 TGTGCCAGCAGTCCCCCCCAGGGGGCTTGCACCTTC CASSPPQGACTF
TRBJ1-2 - - TRBV7-2 TGTGCCAGCAGCTTCAGCCACTCAAACTATGGCTACACCTTC CASSFSHSNYGYTF
TRBJ2-1 - TRBD2 TRBV7-2 TGTGCCAGCAGCTCCGGACTAGCATCCTACAATGAGCAGTTCTTC CASSSGLASYNEQFF
TRBJ1-1 - TRBD1 TRBV11-2 TGTGCCAGCAGCTTAGGTACAGGGGGGACGAACACTGAAGCTTTCTTT CASSLGTGGTNTEAFF
TRBJ2-1 - - TRBV11-2 TGTGCCAGCAGCTTAGATCGGTGGGAGCAGTTCTTC CASSLDRWEQFF
TRBJ1-6 - - TRBV30 TGTGCCTGCAGTGGAGGCGGGAGTTCACCCCTCCACTTT CACSGGGSSPLHF
TRBJ1-1 - - TRBV7-9 TGTGCCAGCAGCCCCTCAGCCGGGGGGGGTGAAGCTTTCTTT CASSPSAGGGEAFF
TRBJ2-7 - TRBD2 TRBV28 TGTGCCAGCAGTCTCGACCCGGGACTAGCGGTCGAGCAGTACTTC CASSLDPGLAVEQYF
TRBJ2-2 - - TRBV15 TGTGCCACCAGCAGAGTCAGGGGGGAGCTGTTTTTT CATSRVRGELFF
TRBJ1-6 - - TRBV7-2 TGTGCCAGCACCGCCGGGTGGGGAACACCCCTCCACTTT CASTAGWGTPLHF
TRBJ2-7 - - TRBV6-5 TGTGCCAGCAGACAACCTCCCACCTACGAGCAGTACTTC CASRQPPTYEQYF
TRBJ1-4 - - TRBV4-3 TGCGCCAGCAGCCAAGACGCGGGGGCATATGAAAAACTGTTTTTT CASSQDAGAYEKLFF
TRBJ1-5 - - TRBV7-2 TGTGCCAGCAGCTCTCCGGACCATGGGGCCCGTCAGCCCCAGCATTTT CASSSPDHGARQPQHF
TRBJ1-5 - - TRBV7-2 TGTGCCAGCAGCTGGACGGGGGATAGCAATCAGCCCCAGCATTTT CASSWTGDSNQPQHF
TRBJ2-1 once - TRBV6-2/TRBV6-3 TGTGCCAGCAGTCAGACAGTCAATGAGCAGTTCTTC CASSQTVNEQFF
TRBJ1-2 - - TRBV21-1 TGTGCCAGCAGCACCCGCACGAGACAGGGAAGGTATGGCTACACCTTC CASSTRTRQGRYGYTF
TRBJ2-3 once - TRBV19 TGTGCCAGTAGGAAGGAAATAAGCACAGATACGCAGTATTTT CASRKEISTDTQYF
TRBJ2-2 - TRBD2 TRBV19 TGTGCCAGTAGTATCGGCGGGAGAACGAACACCGGGGAGCTGTTTTTT CASSIGGRTNTGELFF
TRBJ2-3 - - TRBV2 TGTGCCAGCAGTTATCAGGGTTTGAGGACAGATACGCAGTATTTT CASSYQGLRTDTQYF
TRBJ2-1 - - TRBV3-1/TRBV3-2 TGTGCCGCACAGGGCGGCAGCTCCTACAATGAGCAGTTCTTC CAAQGGSSYNEQFF
TRBJ2-7 - TRBD1 TRBV29-1 TGCAGCGCCTGGGACAGCGCCCAATTTGAGCAGTACTTC CSAWDSAQFEQYF
TRBJ1-1 - - TRBV4-2 TGTGCCAGCAGCCAAGATAGCACGGGGGAAGCTTTCTTT CASSQDSTGEAFF
TRBJ2-7 - TRBD2 TRBV20-1 TGCAGTGCTAGTGAACTAGCGGGAGGGATTAACTCCTACGAGCAGTACTTC CSASELAGGINSYEQYF
TRBJ1-5 - TRBD1 TRBV6-5 TGTGCCAGCAGATCGACAGGGACACAACCCCAGCATTTT CASRSTGTQPQHF
TRBJ1-1 - - TRBV30 TGTGCCTGGAGTGCTCAGACAGGGAACACTGAAGCTTTCTTT CAWSAQTGNTEAFF
TRBJ1-1 - - TRBV7-2 TGTGCCAGCAGCTTAGCTCCCCTTGGGACAATAAGCACTGAAGCTTTCTTT CASSLAPLGTISTEAFF
TRBJ1-5 - - TRBV4-1 TGCGCCAGCAGCCAAGTTAAGGGCAGGCGGGGTCAGCCCCAGCATTTT CASSQVKGRRGQPQHF
TRBJ2-2 - TRBD1 TRBV19 TGTGCCAGTAGTGCCCCTAAGGGGGCGGGCACCGGGGAGCTGTTTTTT CASSAPKGAGTGELFF
TRBJ2-1 - TRBD2 TRBV29-1 TGCAGCTTCCTAGCGGGAGGGCCTCGGAGTGAGCAGTTCTTC CSFLAGGPRSEQFF
TRBJ1-1 - - TRBV7-9 TGTGCCAGCAGCTTAGCTCTAGACAGTCTGAACACTGAAGCTTTCTTT CASSLALDSLNTEAFF
TRBJ2-1 once - TRBV5-1 TGCGCCAGCAGCTTACAAGATTCCTCCTACAATGAGCAGTTCTTC CASSLQDSSYNEQFF
TRBJ2-1 - TRBD2 TRBV5-4 TGTGCCAGCAGCGACCCTTTGGGAGCGGGAGTCTACAATGAGCAGTTCTTC CASSDPLGAGVYNEQFF
TRBJ2-5 - - TRBV19 TGTGCCAGTAGTATTTGGCGGGGAATCGGAGAGACCCAGTACTTC CASSIWRGIGETQYF
TRBJ2-5 - - TRBV10-3 TGTGCCATGGCACCCGGGAGTGGGGATTTCGTTGGGACCCAGTACTTC CAMAPGSGDFVGTQYF
TRBJ1-6 - - TRBV18 TGTGCCAGCTCACCCCCGGGACGCATAAATTCACCCCTCCACTTT CASSPPGRINSPLHF
TRBJ1-4 - - TRBV18 TGTGCCAGCTCACCACAACTGGCAGATGGAAATGAAAAACTGTTTTTT CASSPQLADGNEKLFF
TRBJ2-3 once TRBD2 TRBV7-9 TGTGCCAGCAGTCCTACTAGCGGAGATACGCAGTATTTT CASSPTSGDTQYF
TRBJ1-4 - TRBD1 TRBV6-5 TGTGCCAGCAGTTACTCGATAGGACAGGGGAATGAAAAACTGTTTTTT CASSYSIGQGNEKLFF
TRBJ2-2 - - TRBV24-1 TGTGCCACCAGTGATTTGGGGGGGCCTAACACCGGGGAGCTGTTTTTT CATSDLGGPNTGELFF
TRBJ2-1 - - TRBV2 TGTGCCAGCAGTCCCCCGGGGCCCCATGAGCAGTTCTTC CASSPPGPHEQFF
TRBJ1-2 - - TRBV7-2 TGTGCCAGCAGCTTAGGAGGCGGAGGGGGTGTCTATGGCTACACCTTC CASSLGGGGGVYGYTF
TRBJ2-1 - TRBD1 TRBV29-1 TGCAGCGTTGAAACAGGGGGGAGGAGCTCCTACAATGAGCAGTTCTTC CSVETGGRSSYNEQFF
TRBJ1-4 - - TRBV9 TGTGCCAGCAGCGCAGGCGGCAAAAATGAAAAACTGTTTTTT CASSAGGKNEKLFF
TRBJ2-5 - TRBD2 TRBV19 TGTGCCAGTAGTATAGTGGAGGGAGGGAGCGGGAGAGAGGGCCAGTACTTC CASSIVEGGSGREGQYF